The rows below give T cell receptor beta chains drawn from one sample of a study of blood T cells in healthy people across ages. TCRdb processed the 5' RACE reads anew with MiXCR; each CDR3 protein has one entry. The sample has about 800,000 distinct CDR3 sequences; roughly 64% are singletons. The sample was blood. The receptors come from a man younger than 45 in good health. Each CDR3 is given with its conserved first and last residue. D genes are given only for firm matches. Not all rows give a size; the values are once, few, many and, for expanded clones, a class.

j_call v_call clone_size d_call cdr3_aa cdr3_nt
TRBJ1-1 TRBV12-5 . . CASGLSSKKRAFF TGTGCTAGTGGTTTGTCCTCCAAGAAAAGAGCTTTCTTT
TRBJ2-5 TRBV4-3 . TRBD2 CASSQDRRGEETQYF TGCGCCAGCAGCCAAGACCGGCGGGGGGAAGAGACCCAGTACTTC
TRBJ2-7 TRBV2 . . CASSARGSTYEQYF TGTGCCAGCAGTGCGCGGGGTTCTACCTACGAGCAGTACTTC
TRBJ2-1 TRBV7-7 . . CASSLAPEGGNEQFF TGTGCCAGCAGCTTAGCCCCGGAGGGGGGGAATGAGCAGTTCTTC
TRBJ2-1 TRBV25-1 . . CASSEYFDLGGRGHNEQLF TGTGCCAGCAGTGAATATTTCGATTTAGGAGGGAGAGGGCACAATGAGCAGCTCTTC
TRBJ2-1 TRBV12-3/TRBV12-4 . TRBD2 CASTLAGVSSYNEQFF TGTGCCAGCACCCTAGCGGGGGTTAGCTCCTACAATGAGCAGTTCTTC
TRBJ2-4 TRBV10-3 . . CAIIGVLGTPLEYF TGTGCCATCATAGGGGTACTAGGGACTCCTTTAGAGTACTTC
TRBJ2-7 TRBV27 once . CASSCGDTYEQYF TGTGCCAGCAGTTGTGGGGATACCTACGAGCAGTACTTC
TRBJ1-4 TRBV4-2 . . CASSPHLPGQTTEKLFF TGTGCCAGCAGCCCCCATCTTCCCGGGCAGACTACCGAAAAACTGTTTTTT
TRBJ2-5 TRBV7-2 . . CASSFSALLETQYF TGTGCCAGCAGCTTCTCGGCCCTATTGGAGACCCAGTACTTC
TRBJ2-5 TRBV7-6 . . CASSLFAEQTQYF TGTGCCAGCAGCTTATTTGCGGAACAGACCCAGTACTTC
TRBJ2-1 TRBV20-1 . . CSARQPLGNEQFF TGCAGTGCTAGACAACCACTAGGCAATGAGCAGTTCTTC
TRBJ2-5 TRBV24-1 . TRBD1 CATSDTELGQGGEETQYF TGTGCCACCAGTGACACAGAACTGGGACAGGGAGGGGAAGAGACCCAGTACTTC
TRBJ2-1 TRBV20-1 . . CSAPDRLYEQFF TGCAGTGCTCCCGACAGGCTATATGAGCAGTTCTTC
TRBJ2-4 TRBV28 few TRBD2 CASSPLVGRGIQYF TGTGCCAGCAGCCCTTTGGTAGGGAGGGGCATTCAGTACTTC
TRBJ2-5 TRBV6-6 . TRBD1 CASSKDRVGQETQYF TGTGCCAGCAGTAAGGACAGGGTCGGACAAGAGACCCAGTACTTC
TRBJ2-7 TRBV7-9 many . CASSSQYEQYF TGTGCCAGCAGCTCTCAATACGAGCAGTACTTC
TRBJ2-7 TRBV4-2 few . CASSQDLGARWTSYEQYF TGTGCCAGCAGCCAAGATCTTGGTGCCAGATGGACCTCCTACGAGCAGTACTTC
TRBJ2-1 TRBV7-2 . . CASSSTLEVLVSGEQFF TGTGCCAGCAGCTCCACCTTAGAGGTTCTTGTTTCGGGTGAGCAGTTCTTC
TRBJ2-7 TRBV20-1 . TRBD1 CSARGKGQENYEQYF TGCAGTGCTAGGGGTAAGGGACAGGAAAACTACGAGCAGTACTTC
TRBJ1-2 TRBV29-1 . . CSVGTDYNYGYTF TGCAGCGTCGGGACGGATTATAACTATGGCTACACCTTC
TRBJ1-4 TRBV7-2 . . CASSLSGGGDEKLFF TGTGCCAGCAGCTTATCTGGTGGTGGGGATGAAAAACTGTTTTTT
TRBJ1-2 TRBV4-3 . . CASSQDRAQYYGYTF TGCGCCAGCAGCCAAGATCGGGCACAGTACTATGGCTACACCTTC
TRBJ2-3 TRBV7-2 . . CASSPLGGTDTQYF TGTGCCAGCAGCCCGCTCGGGGGCACAGATACGCAGTATTTT
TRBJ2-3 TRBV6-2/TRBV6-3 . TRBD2 CASSHSGTSGRRDTQYF TGTGCCAGCAGTCATTCCGGGACTAGCGGGAGGAGAGATACGCAGTATTTT
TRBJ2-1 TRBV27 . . CASSSTQGAYNEQFF TGTGCCAGCAGCTCAACCCAAGGGGCATACAATGAGCAGTTCTTC
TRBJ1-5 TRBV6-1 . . CASSPISAGLGGSNQPQHF TGTGCCAGCTCTCCCATATCGGCGGGGCTGGGGGGTAGCAATCAGCCCCAGCATTTT
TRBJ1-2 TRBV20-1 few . CSARDMTRATQGDYGYTF TGCAGTGCTAGAGATATGACACGGGCAACACAGGGTGACTATGGCTACACCTTC
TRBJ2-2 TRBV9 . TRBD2 CASTIGASGETGELFF TGTGCCAGCACCATAGGGGCTAGCGGAGAAACCGGGGAGCTGTTTTTT
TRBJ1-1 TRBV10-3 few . CAIKTGSATEAFF TGTGCCATCAAAACAGGGTCGGCCACTGAAGCTTTCTTT
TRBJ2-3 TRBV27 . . CASSLFSGAQRLSTDTQYF TGTGCCAGCAGTTTATTTTCGGGGGCCCAACGGCTTAGCACAGATACGCAGTATTTT
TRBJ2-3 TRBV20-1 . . CSARDPTMRTDTQYF TGCAGTGCTAGAGACCCGACTATGCGAACAGATACGCAGTATTTT
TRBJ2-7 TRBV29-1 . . CSVVANEGQYF TGCAGCGTTGTTGCCAATGAGGGGCAGTACTTC
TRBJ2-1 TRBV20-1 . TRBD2 CSASRNSGSYNEQFF TGCAGTGCTAGTCGAAATAGCGGGAGCTACAATGAGCAGTTCTTC
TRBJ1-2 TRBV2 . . CASRRSQGNYGYTF TGTGCCAGCCGGCGGTCACAGGGCAACTATGGCTACACCTTC
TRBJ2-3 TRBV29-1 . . CSLGGVGTDTQYF TGCAGCTTAGGGGGGGTTGGCACAGATACGCAGTATTTT
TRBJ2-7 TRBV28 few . CASRSTRTYYEQYF TGTGCCAGCAGGTCCACCCGGACCTACTACGAGCAGTACTTC
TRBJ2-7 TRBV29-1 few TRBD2 CSVESSSGNNEQYF TGCAGCGTTGAAAGCTCTAGCGGGAACAACGAGCAGTACTTC
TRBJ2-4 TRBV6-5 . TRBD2 CASSYGTSGRGNIQYF TGTGCCAGCAGTTACGGGACTAGCGGGAGAGGGAACATTCAGTACTTC
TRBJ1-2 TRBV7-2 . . CASSLYGGGYTF TGTGCCAGCAGCTTATACGGCGGTGGCTACACCTTC
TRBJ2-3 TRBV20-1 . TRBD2 CSARASGGGTDTQYF TGCAGTGCTAGAGCCAGCGGGGGGGGCACAGATACGCAGTATTTT
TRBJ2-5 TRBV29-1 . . CSVERRGNQETQYF TGCAGCGTTGAGAGGCGGGGAAACCAAGAGACCCAGTACTTC
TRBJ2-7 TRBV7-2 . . CASSLWTEGQYEQYF TGTGCCAGCAGCTTATGGACAGAGGGACAATACGAGCAGTACTTC
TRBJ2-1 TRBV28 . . CASSFVPGNGQFF TGTGCCAGCAGTTTCGTCCCGGGCAATGGGCAGTTCTTC
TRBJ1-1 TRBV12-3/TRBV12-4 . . CASSLEEGTLAEAFF TGTGCCAGCAGTTTAGAGGAGGGGACTTTGGCTGAAGCTTTCTTT
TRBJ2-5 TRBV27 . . CASSSMGGIKETQYF TGTGCCAGCAGTTCAATGGGCGGGATAAAAGAGACCCAGTACTTC
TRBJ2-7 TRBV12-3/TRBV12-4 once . CASRRAFEQYF TGTGCCAGCAGAAGGGCCTTCGAGCAGTACTTC
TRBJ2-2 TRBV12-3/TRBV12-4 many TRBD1 CASQQGVIGELFF TGTGCCAGCCAACAGGGGGTAATCGGGGAGCTGTTTTTT
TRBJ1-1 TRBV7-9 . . CATRGANTEAFF TGTGCCACGCGTGGGGCGAACACTGAAGCTTTCTTT
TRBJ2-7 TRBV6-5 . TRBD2 CASRSGGLASHEQYF TGTGCCAGCAGAAGCGGGGGACTAGCCAGCCACGAGCAGTACTTC
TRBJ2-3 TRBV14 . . CASNGQEDTQYF TGTGCCAGCAACGGCCAAGAAGATACGCAGTATTTT
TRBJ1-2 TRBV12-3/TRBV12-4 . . CASSYGAFAGYTF TGTGCCAGCAGTTACGGGGCCTTCGCTGGCTACACCTTC
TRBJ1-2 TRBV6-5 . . CASSYESAGRGFGYTF TGTGCCAGCAGCTACGAAAGCGCGGGGAGAGGTTTTGGCTACACCTTC
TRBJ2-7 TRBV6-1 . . CASREGRDEQYF TGTGCCAGCAGGGAAGGACGGGACGAGCAGTACTTC
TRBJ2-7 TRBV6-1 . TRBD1 CASSRDSVLYEQYF TGTGCCAGCAGTCGGGACAGCGTTCTTTACGAGCAGTACTTC
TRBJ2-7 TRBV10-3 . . CAISEGRDTYEQYF TGTGCCATCAGTGAGGGTAGGGATACTTACGAGCAGTACTTC
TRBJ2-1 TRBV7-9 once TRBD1 CASSTGTGGINEQFF TGTGCCAGCAGCACCGGGACAGGGGGGATCAATGAGCAGTTCTTC
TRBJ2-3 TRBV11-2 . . CPSSLDRRSDTQYF TGTCCCAGCAGCTTAGATCGTCGCTCAGATACGCAGTATTTT
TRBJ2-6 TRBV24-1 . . CATSDPNRAGANVLTF TGTGCCACCAGTGACCCGAACAGGGCTGGGGCCAACGTCCTGACTTTC